This T cell receptor (beta chain) was identified in a study of Ad26.COV2.S vaccination and SARS-CoV-2 variants. Looking at the study overall: Once or twice, 56 days apart, Ad26.COV2.S was delivered intramuscularly.

Data came from immunoSEQ multiplex PCR; TCRdb stores just in-frame clones and leaves some out. The data hold roughly 400,000 clones, with about 90% observed a single time. Trimming took off 4 bases at V and 3 bases at J, with 10 bases between the two ends. CDR1 is SGHNT, CDR2 YYREEE, per germline (reference sequence). CDR3 length: 13 residues. Overall study findings and caveats: Non-spike TCR breadth was similar in vaccine and placebo recipients.

As concerns this clone: Its cognate antigen is unknown.

Documented treatment: over 15 received Ad26.COV2.S at low or high dose, single or two shots; 5 received placebo; per-sample allocation not given. The study sampled participants on day 63 after the first vaccine or placebo injection. An Ad26 vector expressing Wuhan-strain SARS-CoV-2 spike served as the vaccine. This TCR was sampled from a person between 18 and 60 years old who received the Ad26.COV2.S COVID-19 vaccine or a placebo. The source material was peripheral blood, sampled in a trial of Ad26.COV2.S vaccine versus placebo. This chain links TRBV5-4 with TRBJ2-5, with a weak D call TRBD2 (6 bases). CDR3 DNA sequence: TGTGCCAGCAGCGGAGGGGCGGAAGAGACCCAGTACTTC. This gives the protein CASSGGAEETQYF.